This TCR beta chain derives from a study of blood T cell repertoires in COVID-19. Overall study context: PBMCs, B-cell-depleted T cells, or T cells were the source of the cDNA or gDNA that made up the material.

Recruits, aged about 18 to 90 years, lived in about two dozen US areas. Clones were read by immunoSEQ multiplex PCR, and TCRdb kept only the in-frame ones, dropping some. Among 100,000 or so clones, approximately 86% were seen once, and the ten largest hold approximately 2.6%. The sequenced sample was PBMCs or T cells enriched from blood (not recorded which). The source of this sequence is a woman aged 45-59 years who had recovered from COVID-19.

The CDR3 bases are TGTGCCAGCAGCCAAGGAGGGCAGGAGGTGGATACGCAGTATTTT. It is translated as CASSQGGQEVDTQYF. This chain uses TRBV3-1 (or the pseudogene TRBV3-2) with TRBJ2-3, with D possibly TRBD2 on 5 matching bases. The CDR3 has 15 amino acids. The ends were cut back, 1 base at V and 6 bases at J, with 14 bases in the middle. Germline CDR1 is LGHDT and CDR2 is YNNKEL (reference sequence).